This TCR beta chain emerged from a study of shared clonotypes between healthy human individuals. Bulk PBMC genomic DNA spanned ten immunoSEQ deep plates. Assay: immunoSEQ multiplex PCR; the TCRdb copy retains only in-frame clones and omits some. Here the sample spans hundreds of thousands of clones, roughly three quarters being singletons. This clone was found once. The antigen is undetermined. V lost 6 bases to trimming and J lost 5 bases; unmatched junction nucleotides: 10. This CDR3 spans 16 amino acids. CDR1 is MNHNY, CDR2 SVGAGI, per germline (reference sequence). Findings and caveats of the study: Blood was the sole source, and tissue repertoires probably differ.

J is TRBJ2-2 and V is TRBV6-6; 9 bases are a match to TRBD1. The receptor was derived from a woman in her thirties or forties in good health. Some clones in this sample may be carry-over from other donors' samples. Sequencing used PBMCs. In DNA form, the CDR3 reads TGTGCCAGCAGACCCGGGACAGGGTTGCGGACCGGGGAGCTGTTTTTT. This encodes CASRPGTGLRTGELFF.